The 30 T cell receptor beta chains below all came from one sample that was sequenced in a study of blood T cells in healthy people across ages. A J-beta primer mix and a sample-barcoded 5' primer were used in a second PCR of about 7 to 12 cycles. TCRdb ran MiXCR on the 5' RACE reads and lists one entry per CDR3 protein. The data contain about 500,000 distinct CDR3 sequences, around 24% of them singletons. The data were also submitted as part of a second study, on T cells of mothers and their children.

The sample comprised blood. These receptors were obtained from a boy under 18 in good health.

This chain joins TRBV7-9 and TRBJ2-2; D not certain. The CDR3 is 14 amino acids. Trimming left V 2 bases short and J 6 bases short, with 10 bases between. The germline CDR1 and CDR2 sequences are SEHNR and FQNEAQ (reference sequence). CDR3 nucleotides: TGTGCCAGCAGCTTATCAACGGGTTCCGGGGAGCTGTTTTTT. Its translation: CASSLSTGSGELFF.

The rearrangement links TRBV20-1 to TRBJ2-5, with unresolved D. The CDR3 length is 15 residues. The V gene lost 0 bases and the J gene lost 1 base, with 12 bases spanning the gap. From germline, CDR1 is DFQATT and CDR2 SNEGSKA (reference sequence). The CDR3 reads CSARDLHAGQETQYF. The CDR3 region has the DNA TGCAGTGCTAGAGATCTCCACGCAGGCCAAGAGACCCAGTACTTC.

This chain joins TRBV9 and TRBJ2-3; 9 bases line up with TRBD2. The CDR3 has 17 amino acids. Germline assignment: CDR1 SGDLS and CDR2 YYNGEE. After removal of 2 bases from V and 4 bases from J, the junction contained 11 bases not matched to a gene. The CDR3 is CASSVTTSGVGADTQYF. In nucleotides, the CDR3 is TGTGCCAGCAGCGTGACGACTAGCGGAGTCGGCGCAGATACGCAGTATTTT.

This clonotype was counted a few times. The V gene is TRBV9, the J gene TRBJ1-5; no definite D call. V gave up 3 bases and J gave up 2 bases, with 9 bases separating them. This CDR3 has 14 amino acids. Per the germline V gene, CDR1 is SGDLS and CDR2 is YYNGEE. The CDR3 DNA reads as TGTGCCAGCAGCGATTCCCCGGGCAATCAGCCCCAGCATTTT. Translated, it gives CASSDSPGNQPQHF.

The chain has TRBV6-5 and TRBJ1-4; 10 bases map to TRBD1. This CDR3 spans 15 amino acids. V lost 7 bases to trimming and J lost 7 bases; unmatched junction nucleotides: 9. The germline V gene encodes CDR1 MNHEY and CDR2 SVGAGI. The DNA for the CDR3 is TGTGCCAGCACCGCGGGGACAGGGGTCGGTGAAAAACTGTTTTTT. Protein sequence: CASTAGTGVGEKLFF.

The CDR3 region has the DNA TGTGCCAGCAGCTTAGCACTAGCGGCCAGGGGAAATGAGCAGTTCTTC. It yields the protein CASSLALAARGNEQFF. The rearrangement uses TRBV11-2 and TRBJ2-1; 8 bases map to TRBD2. V lost 1 base and J lost 7; bases outside the gene matches: 9. This CDR3 spans 16 amino acids. The V gene's germline CDR1 is SGHAT and CDR2 FQNNGV.

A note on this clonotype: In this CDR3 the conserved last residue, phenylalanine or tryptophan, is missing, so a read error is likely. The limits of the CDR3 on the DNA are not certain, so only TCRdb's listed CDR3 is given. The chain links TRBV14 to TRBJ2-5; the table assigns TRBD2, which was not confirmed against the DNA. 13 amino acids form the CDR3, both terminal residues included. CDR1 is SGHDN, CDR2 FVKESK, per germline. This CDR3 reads CASLRLGTYEQCV.

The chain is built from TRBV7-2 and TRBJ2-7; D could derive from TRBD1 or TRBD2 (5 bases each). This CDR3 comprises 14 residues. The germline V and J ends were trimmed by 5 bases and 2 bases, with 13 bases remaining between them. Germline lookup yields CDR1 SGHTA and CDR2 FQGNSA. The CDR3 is CASSPTRGTYEQYF. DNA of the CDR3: TGTGCCAGCAGCCCAACTAGGGGTACCTACGAGCAGTACTTC.

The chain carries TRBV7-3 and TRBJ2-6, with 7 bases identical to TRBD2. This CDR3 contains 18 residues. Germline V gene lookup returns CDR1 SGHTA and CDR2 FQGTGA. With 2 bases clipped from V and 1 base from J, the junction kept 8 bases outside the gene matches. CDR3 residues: CASSLLASGLSGANVLTF. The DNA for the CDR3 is TGTGCCAGCAGCTTACTGGCTAGCGGTTTATCTGGGGCCAACGTCCTGACTTTC.

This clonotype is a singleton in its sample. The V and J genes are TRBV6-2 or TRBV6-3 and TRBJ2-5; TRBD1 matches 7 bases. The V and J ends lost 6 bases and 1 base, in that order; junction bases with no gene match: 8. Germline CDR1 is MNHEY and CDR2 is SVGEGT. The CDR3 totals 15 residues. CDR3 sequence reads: CASRTRGTAQETQYF. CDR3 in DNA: TGTGCCAGCAGGACAAGGGGGACAGCCCAAGAGACCCAGTACTTC.

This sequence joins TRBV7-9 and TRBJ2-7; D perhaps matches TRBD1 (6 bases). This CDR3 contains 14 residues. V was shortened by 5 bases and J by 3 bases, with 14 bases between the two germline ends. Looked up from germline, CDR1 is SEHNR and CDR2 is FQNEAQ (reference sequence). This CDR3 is CASSPGQNYYEQYF. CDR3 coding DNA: TGTGCCAGCAGCCCAGGACAGAATTACTACGAGCAGTACTTC.

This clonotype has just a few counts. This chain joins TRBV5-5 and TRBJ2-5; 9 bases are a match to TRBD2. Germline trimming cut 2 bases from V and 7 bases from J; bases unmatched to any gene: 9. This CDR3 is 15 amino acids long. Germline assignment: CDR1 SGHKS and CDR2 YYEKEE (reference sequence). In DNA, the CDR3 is TGTGCCAGCAGCTTCCACCCTAGCGGGGTGCCGACCCAGTACTTC. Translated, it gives CASSFHPSGVPTQYF.

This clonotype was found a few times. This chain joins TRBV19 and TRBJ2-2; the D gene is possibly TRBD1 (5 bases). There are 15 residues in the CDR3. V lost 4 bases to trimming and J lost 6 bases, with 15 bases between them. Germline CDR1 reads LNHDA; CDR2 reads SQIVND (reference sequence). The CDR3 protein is CASSRGGQGSGELFF. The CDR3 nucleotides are TGTGCCAGTAGTAGGGGCGGCCAGGGATCCGGGGAGCTGTTTTTT.

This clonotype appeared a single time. The CDR3 sequence: CASSARGREYYNEQFF. CDR3 nucleotide sequence: TGTGCCAGCAGCGCCCGCGGGCGGGAATACTACAATGAGCAGTTCTTC. V usage is TRBV12-3 or TRBV12-4 and J usage is TRBJ2-1; TRBD2 is a possible D gene (6 bases). Trimming stripped 6 bases from V and 3 bases from J, with 18 bases between. CDR3 length: 16 amino acids.

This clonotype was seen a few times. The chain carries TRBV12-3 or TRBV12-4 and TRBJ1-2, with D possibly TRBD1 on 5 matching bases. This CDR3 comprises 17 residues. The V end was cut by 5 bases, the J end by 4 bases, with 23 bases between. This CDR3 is CASSGRFDSPGIYGYTF. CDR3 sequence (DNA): TGTGCCAGCAGTGGTCGATTCGACAGCCCAGGGATCTATGGCTACACCTTC.

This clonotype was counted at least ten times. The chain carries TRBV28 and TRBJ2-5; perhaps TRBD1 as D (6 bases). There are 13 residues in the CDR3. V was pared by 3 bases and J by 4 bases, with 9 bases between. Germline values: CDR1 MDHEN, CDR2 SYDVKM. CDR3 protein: CASSFSRGETQYF. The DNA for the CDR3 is TGTGCCAGCAGTTTCTCCAGGGGAGAGACCCAGTACTTC.

CDR3 bases: TGTGCCAGCAGTACAGCGTACCAAGAGACCCAGTACTTC. This translates into CASSTAYQETQYF. The chain employs TRBV9 and TRBJ2-5, with D unresolved. The V end lost 5 bases, the J end lost 0 bases, and 8 bases lay between the germline ends. CDR3 length: 13 residues. Germline loops: CDR1 SGDLS, CDR2 YYNGEE.

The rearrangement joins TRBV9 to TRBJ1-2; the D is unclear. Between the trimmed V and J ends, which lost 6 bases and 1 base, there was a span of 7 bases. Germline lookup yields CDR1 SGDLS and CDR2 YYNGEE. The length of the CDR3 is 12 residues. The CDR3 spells CASKRYNYGYTF. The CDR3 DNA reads TGTGCCAGCAAGCGTTATAACTATGGCTACACCTTC.

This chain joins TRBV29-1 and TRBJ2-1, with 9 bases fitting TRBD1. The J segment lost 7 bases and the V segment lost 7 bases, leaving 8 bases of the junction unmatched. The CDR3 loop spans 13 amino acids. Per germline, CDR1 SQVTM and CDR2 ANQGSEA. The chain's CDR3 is CSAGQGIVNEQFF. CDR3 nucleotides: TGCAGCGCGGGACAGGGTATTGTAAATGAGCAGTTCTTC.

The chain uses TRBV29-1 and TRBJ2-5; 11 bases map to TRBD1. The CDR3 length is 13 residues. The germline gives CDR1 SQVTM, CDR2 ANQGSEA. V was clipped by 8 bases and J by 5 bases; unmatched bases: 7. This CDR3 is CSSTGQGGETQYF. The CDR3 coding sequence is TGCAGCTCCACGGGACAGGGGGGCGAGACCCAGTACTTC. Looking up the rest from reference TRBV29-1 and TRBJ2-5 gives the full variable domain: SAVISQKPSRDICQRGTSLTIQCQVDSQVTMMFWYRQQPGQSLTLIATANQGSEATYESGFVIDKFPISRPNLTFSTLTVSNMSPEDSSIYLCSSTGQGGETQYFGPGTRLLVL.

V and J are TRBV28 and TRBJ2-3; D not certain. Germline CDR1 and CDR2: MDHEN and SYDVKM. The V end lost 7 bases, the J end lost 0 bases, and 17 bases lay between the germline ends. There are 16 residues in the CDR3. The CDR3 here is CASTPHRAESTDTQYF. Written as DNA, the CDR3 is TGTGCCAGCACCCCCCACCGGGCGGAAAGCACAGATACGCAGTATTTT.

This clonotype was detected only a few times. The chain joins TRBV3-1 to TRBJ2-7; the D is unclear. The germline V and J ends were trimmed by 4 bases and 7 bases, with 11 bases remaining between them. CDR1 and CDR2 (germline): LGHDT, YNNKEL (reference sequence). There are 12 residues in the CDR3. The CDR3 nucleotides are TGTGCCAGCAGCCTCGCCATGCGGGAGCAGTACTTC. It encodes CASSLAMREQYF.

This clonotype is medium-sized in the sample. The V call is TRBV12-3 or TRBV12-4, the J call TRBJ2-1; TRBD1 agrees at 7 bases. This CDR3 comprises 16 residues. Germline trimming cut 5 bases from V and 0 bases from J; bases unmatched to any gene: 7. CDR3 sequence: CASSPETGSSYNEQFF. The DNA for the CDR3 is TGTGCCAGCAGTCCCGAGACAGGGAGCTCCTACAATGAGCAGTTCTTC.

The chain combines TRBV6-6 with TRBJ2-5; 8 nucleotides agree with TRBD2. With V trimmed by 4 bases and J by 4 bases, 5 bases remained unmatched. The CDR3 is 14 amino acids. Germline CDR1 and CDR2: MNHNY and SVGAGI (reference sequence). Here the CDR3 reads CASSLGRGAETQYF. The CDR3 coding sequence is TGTGCCAGCAGTTTGGGGCGGGGGGCAGAGACCCAGTACTTC.

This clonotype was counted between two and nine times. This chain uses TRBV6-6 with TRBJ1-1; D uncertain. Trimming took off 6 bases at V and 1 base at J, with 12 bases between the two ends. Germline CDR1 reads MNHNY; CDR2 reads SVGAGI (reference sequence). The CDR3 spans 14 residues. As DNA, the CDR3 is TGTGCCAGCAGGCCCCGTACGGGGAACACTGAAGCTTTCTTT. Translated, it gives CASRPRTGNTEAFF.

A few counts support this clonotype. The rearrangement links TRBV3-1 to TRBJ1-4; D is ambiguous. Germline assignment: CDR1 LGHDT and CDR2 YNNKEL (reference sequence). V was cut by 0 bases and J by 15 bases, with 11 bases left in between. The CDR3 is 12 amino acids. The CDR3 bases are TGTGCCAGCAGCCAAGAGAGGCAGAAGGTGTTTTTT. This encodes CASSQERQKVFF.

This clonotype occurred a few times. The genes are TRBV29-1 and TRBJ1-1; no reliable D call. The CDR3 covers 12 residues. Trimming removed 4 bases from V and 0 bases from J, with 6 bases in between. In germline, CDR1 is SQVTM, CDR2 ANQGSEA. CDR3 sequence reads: CSVGRVNTEAFF. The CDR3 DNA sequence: TGCAGCGTTGGTAGGGTGAACACTGAAGCTTTCTTT.

CDR3 protein: CASSQEWGFDQPQHF. DNA of the CDR3: TGTGCCAGCAGCCAAGAATGGGGATTCGACCAGCCCCAGCATTTT. V gene TRBV4-2 combines with J gene TRBJ1-5, with no clear D. V was clipped by 0 bases and J by 7 bases, with 13 bases between them. The CDR3 covers 15 residues. Germline V gene lookup returns CDR1 LGHNA and CDR2 YNFKEQ.

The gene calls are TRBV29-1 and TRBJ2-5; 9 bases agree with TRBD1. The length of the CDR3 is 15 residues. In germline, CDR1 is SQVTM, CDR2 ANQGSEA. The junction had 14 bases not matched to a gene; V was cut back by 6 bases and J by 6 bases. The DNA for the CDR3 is TGCAGCGTCGCTAGCTCCGGGACAGGGTCGAAGACCCAGTACTTC. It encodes CSVASSGTGSKTQYF.

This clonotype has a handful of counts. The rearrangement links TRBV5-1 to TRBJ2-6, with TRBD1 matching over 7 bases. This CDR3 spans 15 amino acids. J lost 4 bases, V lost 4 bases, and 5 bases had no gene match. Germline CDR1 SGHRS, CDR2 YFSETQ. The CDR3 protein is CASSETGSGANVLTF. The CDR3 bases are TGCGCCAGCAGCGAGACAGGGAGCGGGGCCAACGTCCTGACTTTC.